Listed below are T cell receptor beta chains from one sample, sequenced in a study of blood T cell repertoires in COVID-19. Only in-frame clones appear in the TCRdb table, and some are missing; sequencing was by immunoSEQ multiplex PCR. The sample lists about 71,000 clones; less than 95% were seen once. Sequencing was carried out using peripheral blood. The receptors here all came from a woman aged 18-35 years with acute or convalescent COVID-19. The CDR3 runs from the conserved cysteine through the conserved F or W. Each record gives: V gene, D gene, J gene, CDR3 protein. A D gene is named only where the DNA matches it firmly.

v_call: TRBV11-2
d_call: TRBD1
j_call: TRBJ1-2
cdr3_aa: CASSLGRGYGYTF

v_call: TRBV5-8
d_call: -
j_call: TRBJ2-3
cdr3_aa: CASSPGLGTDTQYF

v_call: TRBV5-6
d_call: -
j_call: TRBJ2-7
cdr3_aa: CASSLTYSPYEQYF

v_call: TRBV5-6
d_call: TRBD1
j_call: TRBJ2-1
cdr3_aa: CASSFGTDLLYNEQFF

v_call: TRBV23-1
d_call: -
j_call: TRBJ1-4
cdr3_aa: CASTPGGRATNEKLFF

v_call: TRBV30
d_call: TRBD1
j_call: TRBJ1-1
cdr3_aa: CAWSRGRLNTEAFF

v_call: TRBV3-1/TRBV3-2
d_call: -
j_call: TRBJ2-2
cdr3_aa: CASSQAPGNTGELFF

v_call: TRBV19
d_call: -
j_call: TRBJ1-2
cdr3_aa: CASSIDGTRGYTF

v_call: TRBV9
d_call: TRBD1
j_call: TRBJ1-6
cdr3_aa: CASSYRDSNNSPLHF

v_call: TRBV6-1
d_call: -
j_call: TRBJ1-2
cdr3_aa: CASSEVAAGLGNYGYTF

v_call: TRBV30
d_call: -
j_call: TRBJ1-2
cdr3_aa: CAWEGEGRSYGYTF

v_call: TRBV28
d_call: TRBD1
j_call: TRBJ2-2
cdr3_aa: CASSFGTGVTGELFF

v_call: TRBV6-1
d_call: -
j_call: TRBJ1-1
cdr3_aa: CASSEENDSMNTEAFF

v_call: TRBV30
d_call: -
j_call: TRBJ2-7
cdr3_aa: CAWSKTDTFEEQYF

v_call: TRBV30
d_call: -
j_call: TRBJ2-5
cdr3_aa: CAWRQAKETQYF

v_call: TRBV11-2
d_call: TRBD2
j_call: TRBJ2-1
cdr3_aa: CASSLAGGTSGYNEQFF

v_call: TRBV5-6
d_call: TRBD2
j_call: TRBJ2-5
cdr3_aa: CASSLSPPSGGQETQYF

v_call: TRBV28
d_call: TRBD1
j_call: TRBJ2-7
cdr3_aa: CASSLPLTGGNEQYF

v_call: TRBV2
d_call: -
j_call: TRBJ1-5
cdr3_aa: CASSAGPYSNQPQHF

v_call: TRBV10-2
d_call: -
j_call: TRBJ2-5
cdr3_aa: CASSQGRETQYF

v_call: TRBV27
d_call: -
j_call: TRBJ1-1
cdr3_aa: CASSAGERYWSTEAFF

v_call: TRBV5-1
d_call: TRBD1
j_call: TRBJ2-7
cdr3_aa: CASSLSLSTGVTYEQYF

v_call: TRBV2
d_call: TRBD1
j_call: TRBJ2-2
cdr3_aa: CASSQDRGTGELFF

v_call: TRBV2
d_call: -
j_call: TRBJ1-3
cdr3_aa: CASSNDRSSGNTIYF

v_call: TRBV7-8
d_call: -
j_call: TRBJ1-2
cdr3_aa: CASSLVFSGAKSNYGYTF

v_call: TRBV19
d_call: -
j_call: TRBJ2-2
cdr3_aa: CASSMRQNTGELFF

v_call: TRBV5-1
d_call: TRBD2
j_call: TRBJ2-5
cdr3_aa: CASSRTSGDQETQYF

v_call: TRBV5-1
d_call: TRBD1
j_call: TRBJ1-6
cdr3_aa: CASSEDRGLENSPLHF

v_call: TRBV5-8
d_call: TRBD1
j_call: TRBJ1-5
cdr3_aa: CASSPGTGRQPQHF

v_call: TRBV3-1/TRBV3-2
d_call: -
j_call: TRBJ2-3
cdr3_aa: CASSQFKGARSQDTQYF

v_call: TRBV6-6
d_call: TRBD1
j_call: TRBJ2-1
cdr3_aa: CASSRGPDSEQFF

v_call: TRBV5-6
d_call: -
j_call: TRBJ2-7
cdr3_aa: CASSLGAREYEQYF

v_call: TRBV30
d_call: -
j_call: TRBJ2-1
cdr3_aa: CAWRTDRYNEQFF

v_call: TRBV18
d_call: TRBD1
j_call: TRBJ1-3
cdr3_aa: CASSPGQGPSSGNTIYF

v_call: TRBV7-2
d_call: TRBD2
j_call: TRBJ2-1
cdr3_aa: CASRVLAGTYNEQFF

v_call: TRBV11-2
d_call: -
j_call: TRBJ1-2
cdr3_aa: CASSPLAAGGASKGYTF

v_call: TRBV4-1
d_call: TRBD1
j_call: TRBJ2-6
cdr3_aa: CASSQTGGSGANVLTF

v_call: TRBV6-2/TRBV6-3
d_call: -
j_call: TRBJ1-1
cdr3_aa: CASSYGQANTEAFF

v_call: TRBV30
d_call: -
j_call: TRBJ1-2
cdr3_aa: CAWSPGLEGYGYTF

v_call: TRBV7-2
d_call: TRBD2
j_call: TRBJ2-7
cdr3_aa: CASSPRGGDLSYEQYF

v_call: TRBV10-3
d_call: TRBD2
j_call: TRBJ2-5
cdr3_aa: CAISEPRGLAGGRVRETQYF